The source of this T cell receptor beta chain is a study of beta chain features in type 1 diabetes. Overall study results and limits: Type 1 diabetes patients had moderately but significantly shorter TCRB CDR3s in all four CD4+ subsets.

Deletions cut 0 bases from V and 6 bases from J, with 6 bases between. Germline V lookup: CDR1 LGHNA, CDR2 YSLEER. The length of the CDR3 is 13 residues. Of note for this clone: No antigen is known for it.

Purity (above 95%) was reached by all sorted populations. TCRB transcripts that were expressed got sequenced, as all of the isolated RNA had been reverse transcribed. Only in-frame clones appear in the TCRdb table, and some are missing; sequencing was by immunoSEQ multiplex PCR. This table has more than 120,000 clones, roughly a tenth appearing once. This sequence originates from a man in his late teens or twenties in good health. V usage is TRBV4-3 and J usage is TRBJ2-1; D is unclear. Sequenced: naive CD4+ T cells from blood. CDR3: CASSQDWSNEQFF. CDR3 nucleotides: TGCGCCAGCAGCCAAGATTGGAGCAATGAGCAGTTCTTC.